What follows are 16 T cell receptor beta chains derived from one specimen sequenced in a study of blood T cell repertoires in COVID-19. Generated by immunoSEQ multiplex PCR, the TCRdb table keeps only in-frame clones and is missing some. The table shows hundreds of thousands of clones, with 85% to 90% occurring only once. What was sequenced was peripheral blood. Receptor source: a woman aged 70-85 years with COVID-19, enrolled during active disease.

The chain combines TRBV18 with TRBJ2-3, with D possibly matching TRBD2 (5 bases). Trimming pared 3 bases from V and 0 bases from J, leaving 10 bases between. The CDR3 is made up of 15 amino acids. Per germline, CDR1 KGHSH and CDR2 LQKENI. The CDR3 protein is CASSPGISSTDTQYF. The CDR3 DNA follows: TGTGCCAGCTCACCCGGGATATCTAGCACAGATACGCAGTATTTT.

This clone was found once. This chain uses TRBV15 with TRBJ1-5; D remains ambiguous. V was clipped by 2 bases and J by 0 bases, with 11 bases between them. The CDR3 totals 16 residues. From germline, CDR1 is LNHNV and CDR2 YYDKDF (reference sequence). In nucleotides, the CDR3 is TGTGCCACCAGCAGACACACATGGGCTAGCAATCAGCCCCAGCATTTT. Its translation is CATSRHTWASNQPQHF.

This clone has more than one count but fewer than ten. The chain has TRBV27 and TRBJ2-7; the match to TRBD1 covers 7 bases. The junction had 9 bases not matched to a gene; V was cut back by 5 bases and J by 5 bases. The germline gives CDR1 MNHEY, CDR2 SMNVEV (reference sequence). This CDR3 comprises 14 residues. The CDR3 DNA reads TGTGCCAGCAGTAGTGACAGGGACCCCCACGAGCAGTACTTC. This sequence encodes CASSSDRDPHEQYF.

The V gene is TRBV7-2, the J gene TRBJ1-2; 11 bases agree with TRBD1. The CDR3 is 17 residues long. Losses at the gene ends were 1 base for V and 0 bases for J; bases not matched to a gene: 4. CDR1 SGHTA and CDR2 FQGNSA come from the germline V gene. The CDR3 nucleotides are TGTGCCAGCAGCTTAGTCGGGACAGGGGGAACTAACTATGGCTACACCTTC. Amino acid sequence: CASSLVGTGGTNYGYTF.

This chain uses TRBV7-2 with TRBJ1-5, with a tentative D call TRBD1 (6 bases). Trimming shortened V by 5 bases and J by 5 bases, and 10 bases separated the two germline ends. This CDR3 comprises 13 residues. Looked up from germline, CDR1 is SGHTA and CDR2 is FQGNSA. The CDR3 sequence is CASSTRGDQPQHF. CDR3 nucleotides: TGTGCCAGCAGCACCAGGGGTGATCAGCCCCAGCATTTT. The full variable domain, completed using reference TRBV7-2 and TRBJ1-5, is GAGVSQSPSNKVTEKGKDVELRCDPISGHTALYWYRQSLGQGLEFLIYFQGNSAPDKSGLPSDRFSAERTGGSVSTLTIQRTQQEDSAVYLCASSTRGDQPQHFGDGTRLSIL.

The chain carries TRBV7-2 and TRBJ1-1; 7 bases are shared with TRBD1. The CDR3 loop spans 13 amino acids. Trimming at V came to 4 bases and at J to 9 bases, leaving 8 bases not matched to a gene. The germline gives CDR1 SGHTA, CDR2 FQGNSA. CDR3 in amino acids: CASSSTGDSQAFF. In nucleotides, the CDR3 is TGTGCCAGCAGCTCCACGGGGGACAGTCAAGCTTTCTTT.

The CDR3 bases are TGTGCCAGCAGCTCACTGCGAGGCCAAGAGACCCAGTACTTC. This gives the protein CASSSLRGQETQYF. The V call is TRBV7-2, the J call TRBJ2-5; D gene ambiguous. CDR1 and CDR2 (germline): SGHTA, FQGNSA. V was cut by 4 bases and J by 1 base, with 10 bases left in between. The CDR3 runs to 14 residues.

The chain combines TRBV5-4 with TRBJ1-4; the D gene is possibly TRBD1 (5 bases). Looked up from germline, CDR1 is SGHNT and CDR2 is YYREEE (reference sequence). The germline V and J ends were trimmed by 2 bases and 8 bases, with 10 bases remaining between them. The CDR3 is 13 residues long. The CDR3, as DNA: TGTGCCAGCAGCTTAGGGGTAGGGGAAAAACTGTTTTTT. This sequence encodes CASSLGVGEKLFF.

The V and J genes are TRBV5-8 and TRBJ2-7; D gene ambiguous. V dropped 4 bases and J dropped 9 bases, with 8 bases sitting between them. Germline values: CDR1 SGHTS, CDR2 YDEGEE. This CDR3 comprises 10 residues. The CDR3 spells CASSLLGQYF. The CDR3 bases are TGTGCCAGCAGCCTCCTAGGGCAGTACTTC.

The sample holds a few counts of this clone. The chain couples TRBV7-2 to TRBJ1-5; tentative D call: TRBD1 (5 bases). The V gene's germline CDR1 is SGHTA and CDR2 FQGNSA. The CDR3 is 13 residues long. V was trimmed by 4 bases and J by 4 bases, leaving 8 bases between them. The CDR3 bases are TGTGCCAGCAGCTCAGACAGTAATCAGCCCCAGCATTTT. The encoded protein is CASSSDSNQPQHF.

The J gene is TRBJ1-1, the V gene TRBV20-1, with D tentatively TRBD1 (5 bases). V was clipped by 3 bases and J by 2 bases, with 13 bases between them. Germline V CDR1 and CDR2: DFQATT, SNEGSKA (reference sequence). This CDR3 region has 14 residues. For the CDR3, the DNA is TGCAGTGCTAGTAGGGGAACTCTTAACACTGAAGCTTTCTTT. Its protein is CSASRGTLNTEAFF.

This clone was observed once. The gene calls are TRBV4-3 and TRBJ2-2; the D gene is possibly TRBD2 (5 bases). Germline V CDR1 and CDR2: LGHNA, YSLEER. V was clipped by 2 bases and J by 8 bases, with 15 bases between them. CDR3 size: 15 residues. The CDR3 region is CASSQRTAITGELFF. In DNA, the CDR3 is TGCGCCAGCAGCCAAAGGACTGCCATAACGGGGGAGCTGTTTTTT.

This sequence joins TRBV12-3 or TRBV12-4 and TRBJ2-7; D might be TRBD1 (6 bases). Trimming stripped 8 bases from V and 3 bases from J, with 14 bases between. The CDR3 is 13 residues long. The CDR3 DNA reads TGTGCCAGCGGCATGGGGGCGATCTACGAGCAGTACTTC. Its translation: CASGMGAIYEQYF.

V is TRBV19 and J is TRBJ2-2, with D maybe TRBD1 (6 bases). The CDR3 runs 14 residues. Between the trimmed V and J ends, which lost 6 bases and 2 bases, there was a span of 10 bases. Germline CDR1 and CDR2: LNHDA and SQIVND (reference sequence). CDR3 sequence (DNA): TGTGCCAGTAGGGCGGACAGAAACACCGGGGAGCTGTTTTTT. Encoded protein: CASRADRNTGELFF.

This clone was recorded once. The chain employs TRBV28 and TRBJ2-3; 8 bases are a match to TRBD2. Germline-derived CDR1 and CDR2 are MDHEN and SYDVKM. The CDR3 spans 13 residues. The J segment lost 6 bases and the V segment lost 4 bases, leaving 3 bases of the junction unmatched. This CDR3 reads CASSYGGVDTQYF. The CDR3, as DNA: TGTGCCAGCAGTTACGGGGGGGTGGATACGCAGTATTTT. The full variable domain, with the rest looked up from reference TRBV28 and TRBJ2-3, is DVKVTQSSRYLVKRTGEKVFLECVQDMDHENMFWYRQDPGLGLRLIYFSYDVKMKEKGDIPEGYSVSREKKERFSLILESASTNQTSMYLCASSYGGVDTQYFGPGTRLTVL.

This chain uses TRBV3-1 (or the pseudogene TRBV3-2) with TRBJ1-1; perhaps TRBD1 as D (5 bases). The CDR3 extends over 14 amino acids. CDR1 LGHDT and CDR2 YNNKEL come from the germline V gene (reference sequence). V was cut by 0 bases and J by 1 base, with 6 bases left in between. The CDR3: CASSQETGNTEAFF. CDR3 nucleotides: TGTGCCAGCAGCCAAGAAACAGGGAACACTGAAGCTTTCTTT.